This entry is about one TCR beta chain. Its antigen specificity is not known. The input lacks base qualities; no much larger clone sits a single base away. The entry originates in a study of radiation and T cells in renal cell carcinoma (dated by TCRdb to between 2020 and 2021). Background for the entire study: The samples were drawn from a clinical trial, where primary renal cell carcinomas were treated with 15 Gy of stereotactic body radiation therapy and then removed by nephrectomy 4 weeks afterward. In total, roughly 51 samples underwent TCR beta sequencing: around 25 tumors plus 27 peripheral blood samples. In the 40 to 60 samples combined, some 4 million unique CDR3 nucleotide sequences were found, encoding 2.5 million to 3 million unique CDR3 amino acid sequences. What the work shows at the level of the full study, not this receptor alone: Because pretreatment tumor biopsies were not available, the baseline intratumoral presence of clonotypes could not be determined. In blood, the top tumor clonotypes increased between baseline and 2 weeks post-radiation and then shrank by 4 weeks, which suggests that tumor-resident clones expanded only transiently. Changes in the blood repertoire were not tracked past 4 weeks after treatment. Effects of radiation dose or scheduling on the TCR repertoire could not be addressed with the single-armed trial design.

The sample's time point, from its label and the paper: baseline pretreatment blood. The sample's treatment or condition label, decoded: 15 Gy SBRT to primary tumor, nephrectomy 4 weeks later. To follow tumor-enriched clonotypes, serial peripheral blood was collected from radiation-treated patients at baseline and at 2 weeks and 4 weeks after SBRT. Every patient had renal cell carcinoma of clear cell pathology. The QIAamp DNA Blood Mini Kit (Qiagen) was used to prepare genomic DNA for TCR sequencing. Samples were included in the analyses only if all quality control checks were passed. Following the manufacturer's recommendations, the immunoSEQ kit was used to generate TCR beta libraries from genomic DNA. To prepare libraries, a first multiplex PCR with proprietary primers was run, followed by a second PCR that added unique barcodes, and a bead cleanup was done after each round. Each sample batch included a kit-provided positive control reaction and a negative control reaction. The final libraries were assessed on an Agilent 4200 TapeStation D1000 ScreenTape, pooled by volume, and quantified by qPCR. Sequencing ran on an Illumina NextSeq500 with a MidOutput 150-cycle cartridge, using 156 Read1 and 15 Index1 cycles with kit custom primers. The pooled library was loaded at 1.0 pM, with a roughly 20% PhiX control spiked in. In the authors' own workflow: The vendor-processed data were analyzed in R, and a clonotype was defined as all T cells that share the same CDR3 nucleotide sequence. In the clone abundance analyses, frequencies were normalized to the 10,000 most abundant clones in each sample. Public T cell clones, which averaged fewer than five per sample, were excluded before analysis. A difference in abundance of at least 32-fold between compartments was used to define tumor-enriched and baseline blood-enriched clonotypes. Clonotypes expanded or contracted between blood time points were identified with a beta-binomial differential abundance model. Tumor-blood repertoire similarity was measured with the Baroni-Urbani and Buser coefficient, and group comparisons used two-tailed Wilcoxon tests in R. Imported from immuneACCESS, the table was reduced by TCRdb to in-frame sequences with V and J called. These copies leave out some clones; in studies compared against another copy, an unresolved V gene accounts for under half, and the cause of the remainder is not known. For V, J and clone size, that table is used; D and trimming come from the DNA. In this sample the table shows about 91,000 clones, 65% to 85% of which occur a single time. The ten most abundant clones make up almost 6.5% of the sample.

The CDR3, from cysteine to phenylalanine, totals 16 residues. The CDR3 DNA has 48 bases and is translated from base 1. V is pruned by 5 bases and J by 4 bases, leaving 9 bases of the junction without a gene match. CDR1 and CDR2, looked up from the germline V gene (reference sequence), are SEHNR and FQNEAQ. The V and J segments used are TRBV7-9 and TRBJ2-1; TRBD2 aligns with 9 central bases. This sequence originates from a man aged 55 to 70 with renal cell carcinoma. The sample in question was blood, obtained from a patient whose treatment included radiotherapy and nephrectomy. The CDR3 reads as follows: CASSHISGRRYNEQFF. The nucleotides read TGTGCCAGCAGCCACATTAGCGGGAGACGATACAATGAGCAGTTCTTC. Outside the CDR3, residues come from the reference TRBV7-9 and TRBJ2-1 proteins, so the full variable domain is: DTGVSQNPRHKITKRGQNVTFRCDPISEHNRLYWYRQTLGQGPEFLTYFQNEAQLEKSRLLSDRFSAERPKGSFSTLEIQRTEQGDSAMYLCASSHISGRRYNEQFFGPGTRLTVL.